Shown below are 13 T cell receptor beta chains from a single sample sequenced in a study of blood T cell repertoires in COVID-19 (dated by TCRdb to the early 2020s). The method was the immunoSEQ multiplex PCR assay. TCRdb re-hosts the immuneACCESS table, in-frame sequences only. Its copies lack some clones; in the studies checked, an unresolved V gene accounts for under half of them, and the cause for the rest is not known. This sample gives tens of thousands of clones in total; approximately 71% of them show up just once. Together, the top ten hold roughly 14% of the sample. Sequencing input: peripheral blood. The receptors were sampled from a man at least 80 years old with active or convalescent COVID-19.

The table lists this clone with a count of one. The chain links TRBV27 to TRBJ2-1; D may be TRBD2 (6 bases). V lost 3 bases, J lost 9 bases, and 6 bases lay in between. This CDR3 contains 11 residues. Per the germline V gene, CDR1 is MNHEY and CDR2 is SMNVEV (reference sequence). CDR3 bases: TGTGCCAGCAGTTTCGGGGGTGAGCAGTTCTTC. Its translation: CASSFGGEQFF.

This chain connects TRBV4-2 to TRBJ2-5; D not certain. Germline V lookup: CDR1 LGHNA, CDR2 YNFKEQ. V was cut by 0 bases and J by 1 base, with 15 bases left in between. CDR3 length: 17 amino acids. This CDR3 is CASSQDGLNVVQETQYF. As DNA, the CDR3 is TGTGCCAGCAGCCAAGATGGGCTGAACGTCGTCCAAGAGACCCAGTACTTC.

V usage is TRBV3-1 (or the pseudogene TRBV3-2) and J usage is TRBJ1-4, with 7 bases fitting TRBD1. CDR3 length equals 16 residues. Germline CDR1 and CDR2: LGHDT and YNNKEL (reference sequence). V dropped 1 base and J dropped 3; count of bases not matched to a gene: 5. The CDR3 DNA reads as TGTGCCAGCAGCCAAGGGGTAGGGACAGCTAATGAAAAACTGTTTTTT. It yields the protein CASSQGVGTANEKLFF.

This chain's CDR3 is CASRRQGHNEQFF. The CDR3 region has the DNA TGTGCCAGCAGGAGACAGGGTCATAATGAGCAGTTCTTC. The chain joins TRBV27 to TRBJ2-1, with 7 positions matching TRBD1. The CDR3 extends over 13 amino acids. Losses at the gene ends were 6 bases for V and 7 bases for J; bases not matched to a gene: 6. The V gene's germline CDR1 is MNHEY and CDR2 SMNVEV (reference sequence).

CDR3 amino acids: CASSSLTGGFSSEQYF. CDR3 DNA: TGCGCCAGCAGCTCGCTGACAGGGGGCTTCTCGTCCGAGCAGTACTTC. The genes are TRBV5-1 and TRBJ2-7, with 10 bases fitting TRBD1. In germline, CDR1 is SGHRS, CDR2 YFSETQ. V gave up 3 bases and J gave up 6 bases; unmatched junction bases: 12. There are 16 residues in the CDR3.

As for this clone: One end of the junction varies from germline; a read error may be responsible. This chain joins TRBV5-1 and TRBJ2-3; 10 bases map to TRBD2. The CDR3 totals 13 residues. Germline CDR1 and CDR2: SGHRS and YFSETQ. The CDR3 sequence: CASSLEASGSEDF. The CDR3 nucleotides read TGCGCCAGCAGCTTGGAGGCTAGCGGGAGCGAGGATTTT.

The chain couples TRBV15 to TRBJ1-2, with no clear D. Trimming left V 6 bases short and J 7 bases short, with 18 bases between. Germline V lookup: CDR1 LNHNV, CDR2 YYDKDF (reference sequence). The length of the CDR3 is 14 residues. The CDR3 region has the DNA TGTGCCACCAGGACCGCGGGCCGAACGGCTGGCTACACCTTC. Encoded protein: CATRTAGRTAGYTF.

This rearrangement joins TRBV14 to TRBJ2-1; 16 positions match TRBD2. CDR1 and CDR2 (germline): SGHDN, FVKESK. This CDR3 comprises 18 residues. Trimming at V came to 6 bases and at J to 7 bases, leaving 12 bases not matched to a gene. CDR3: CASSLGTSGRAVWNEQFF. CDR3 DNA sequence: TGTGCCAGCAGTCTCGGGACTAGCGGGAGGGCCGTTTGGAATGAGCAGTTCTTC.

The chain couples TRBV7-6 to TRBJ2-7; 9 nucleotides agree with TRBD1. Looked up from germline, CDR1 is SGHVS and CDR2 is FNYEAQ. The CDR3 is 15 amino acids. Trimming cost V 5 bases and J 4 bases; bases outside gene matches: 9. This chain's CDR3 is CASSHPGQGIYEQYF. For the CDR3, the DNA is TGTGCCAGCAGCCACCCTGGACAGGGGATTTACGAGCAGTACTTC.

This clone was seen only a few times. The chain is built from TRBV5-4 and TRBJ2-3; a weak D match, TRBD2 (5 bases). Deletions cut 7 bases from V and 2 bases from J, with 11 bases between. CDR1 SGHNT and CDR2 YYREEE come from the germline V gene (reference sequence). The CDR3 runs 13 residues. The CDR3 reads CASAEGFTDTQYF. The CDR3, as DNA: TGTGCCAGCGCTGAGGGTTTCACAGATACGCAGTATTTT.

This chain uses TRBV6-6 with TRBJ2-1, with 14 nucleotides matching TRBD2. This CDR3 has 15 amino acids. Germline-derived CDR1 and CDR2 are MNHNY and SVGAGI (reference sequence). Losses at the gene ends were 7 bases for V and 8 bases for J; bases not matched to a gene: 7. For the CDR3, the DNA is TGTGCCAGCACCATATGGGGACTAGCGGGAGATGAGCAGTTCTTC. Its translation is CASTIWGLAGDEQFF.

This chain connects TRBV5-1 to TRBJ2-5, with 7 bases matching TRBD1. The CDR3 extends over 14 amino acids. J gave up 10 bases and V 4 bases, and 13 bases lay outside the gene matches. The V gene's germline CDR1 is SGHRS and CDR2 YFSETQ. The CDR3 is CASSRSGTVNDQYF. The CDR3 bases are TGCGCCAGCAGCAGATCCGGGACAGTGAACGACCAGTACTTC. Using reference TRBV5-1 and TRBJ2-5 for the parts outside the CDR3, the full variable domain is KAGVTQTPRYLIKTRGQQVTLSCSPISGHRSVSWYQQTPGQGLQFLFEYFSETQRNKGNFPGRFSGRQFSNSRSEMNVSTLELGDSALYLCASSRSGTVNDQYFGPGTRLLVL.

The V and J genes are TRBV10-3 and TRBJ2-7; 10 bases agree with TRBD1. V lost 6 bases and J lost 5; bases outside the gene matches: 16. The length of the CDR3 is 17 residues. CDR1 ENHRY and CDR2 SYGVKD come from the germline V gene. The DNA for the CDR3 is TGTGCCATCAGCGGGTCACCGATAGACAGGGGGCAGGACGAGCAGTACTTC. It codes for CAISGSPIDRGQDEQYF.